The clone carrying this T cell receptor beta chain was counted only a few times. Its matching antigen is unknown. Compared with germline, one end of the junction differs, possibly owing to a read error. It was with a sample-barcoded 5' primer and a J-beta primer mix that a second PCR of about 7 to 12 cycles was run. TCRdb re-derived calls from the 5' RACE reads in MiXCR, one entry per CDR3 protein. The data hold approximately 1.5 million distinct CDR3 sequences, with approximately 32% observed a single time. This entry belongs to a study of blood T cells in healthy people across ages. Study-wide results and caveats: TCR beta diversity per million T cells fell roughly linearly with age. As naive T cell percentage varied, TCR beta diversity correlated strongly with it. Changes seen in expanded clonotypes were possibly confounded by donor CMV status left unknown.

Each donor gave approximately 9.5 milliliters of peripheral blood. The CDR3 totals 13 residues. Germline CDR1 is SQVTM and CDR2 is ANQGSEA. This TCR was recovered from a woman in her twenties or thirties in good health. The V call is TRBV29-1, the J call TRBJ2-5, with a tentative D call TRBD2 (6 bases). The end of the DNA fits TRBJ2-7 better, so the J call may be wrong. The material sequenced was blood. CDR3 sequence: CGVELWEAREQYF. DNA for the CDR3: TGCGGCGTTGAACTATGGGAGGCCCGCGAGCAGTACTTC.